This TCR beta chain was identified in a study of cytomegalovirus exposure and HLA in healthy donors. Remarks on this clone: No antigen is known for it.

Study outcomes and limitations: Analyzed later, association rates of TCRs varied across HLA loci, with DRB1 most and HLA-C fewest. The study dropped some indistinguishable V segments, TRBV6-2 and TRBV6-3 among them.

Amplification used 60 Vbeta primers and 13 Jbeta primers. The method was immunoSEQ multiplex PCR; TCRdb's version includes in-frame clones alone and lacks a portion of them. The data contain roughly 100,000 clones, roughly 80% of them singletons. The V gene end was trimmed by 6 bases and the J gene end by 5 bases; junction bases not matched to a gene: 6. The CDR3 has 13 amino acids. Germline V gives CDR1 SNHLY, CDR2 FYNNEI. Material: PBMCs. The J gene is TRBJ2-7, the V gene TRBV2; the match to TRBD1 covers 8 bases. The sequence came from a man aged 45 to 65 in good health and CMV-seropositive. In DNA, the CDR3 is TGTGCCAGCAGGCCCCAGGGGGCTAACGAGCAGTACTTC. It specifies CASRPQGANEQYF.